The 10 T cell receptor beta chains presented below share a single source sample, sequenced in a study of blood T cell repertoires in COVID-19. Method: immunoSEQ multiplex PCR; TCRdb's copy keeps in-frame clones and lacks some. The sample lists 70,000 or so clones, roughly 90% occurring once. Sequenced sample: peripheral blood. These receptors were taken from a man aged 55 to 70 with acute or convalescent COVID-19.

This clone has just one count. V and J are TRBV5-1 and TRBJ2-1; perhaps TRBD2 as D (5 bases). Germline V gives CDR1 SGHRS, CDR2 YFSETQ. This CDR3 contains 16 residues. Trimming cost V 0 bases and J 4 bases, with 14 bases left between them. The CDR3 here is CASSLAGQRLYNEQFF. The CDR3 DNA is TGCGCCAGCAGCTTGGCGGGCCAGCGGCTTTACAATGAGCAGTTCTTC.

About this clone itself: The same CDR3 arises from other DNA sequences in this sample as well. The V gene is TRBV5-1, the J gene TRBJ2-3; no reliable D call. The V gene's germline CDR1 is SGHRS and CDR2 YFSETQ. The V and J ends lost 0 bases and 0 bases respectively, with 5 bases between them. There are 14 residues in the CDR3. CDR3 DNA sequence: TGCGCCAGCAGCTTGGGAGGAAGCACAGATACGCAGTATTTT. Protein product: CASSLGGSTDTQYF.

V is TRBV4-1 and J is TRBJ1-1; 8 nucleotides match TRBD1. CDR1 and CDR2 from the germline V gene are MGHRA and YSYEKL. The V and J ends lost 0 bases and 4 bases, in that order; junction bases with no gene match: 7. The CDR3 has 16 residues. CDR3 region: CASSQDRTGGFTEAFF. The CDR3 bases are TGCGCCAGCAGCCAAGATCGTACAGGGGGATTCACTGAAGCTTTCTTT.

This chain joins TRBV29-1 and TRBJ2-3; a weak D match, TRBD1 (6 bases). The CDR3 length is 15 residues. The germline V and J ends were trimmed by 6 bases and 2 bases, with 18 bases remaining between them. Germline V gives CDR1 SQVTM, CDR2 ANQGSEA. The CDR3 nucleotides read TGCAGCGTGAAACAGGGACCCCGTCACACAGATACGCAGTATTTT. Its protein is CSVKQGPRHTDTQYF.

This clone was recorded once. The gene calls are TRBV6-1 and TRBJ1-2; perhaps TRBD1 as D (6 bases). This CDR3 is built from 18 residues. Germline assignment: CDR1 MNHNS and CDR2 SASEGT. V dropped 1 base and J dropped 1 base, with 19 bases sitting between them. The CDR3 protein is CASSEGQALTRFNYGYTF. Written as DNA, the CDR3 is TGTGCCAGCAGTGAAGGACAGGCACTAACCCGATTTAACTATGGCTACACCTTC.

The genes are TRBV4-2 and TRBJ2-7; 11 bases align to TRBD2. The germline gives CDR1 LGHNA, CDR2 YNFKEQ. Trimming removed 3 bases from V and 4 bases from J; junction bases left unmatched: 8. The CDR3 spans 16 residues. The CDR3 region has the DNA TGTGCCAGCAGCCACGCACTGGGACTAGCGGATTACGAGCAGTACTTC. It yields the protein CASSHALGLADYEQYF.

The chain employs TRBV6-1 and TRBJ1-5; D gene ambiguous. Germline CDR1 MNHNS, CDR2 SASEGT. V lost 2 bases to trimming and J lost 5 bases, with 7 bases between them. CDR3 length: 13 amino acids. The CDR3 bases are TGTGCCAGCAGTGAAACGGGGTATCAGCCCCAGCATTTT. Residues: CASSETGYQPQHF.

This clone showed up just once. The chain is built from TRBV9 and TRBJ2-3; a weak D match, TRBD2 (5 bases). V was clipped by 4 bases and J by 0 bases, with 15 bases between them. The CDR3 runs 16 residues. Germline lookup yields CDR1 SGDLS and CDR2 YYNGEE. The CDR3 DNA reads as TGTGCCAGCAGCCCCTCGACTATTTCTAGCACAGATACGCAGTATTTT. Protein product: CASSPSTISSTDTQYF.

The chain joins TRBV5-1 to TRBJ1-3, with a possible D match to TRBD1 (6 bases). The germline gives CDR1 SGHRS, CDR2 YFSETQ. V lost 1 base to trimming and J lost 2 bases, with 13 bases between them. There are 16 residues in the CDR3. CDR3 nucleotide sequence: TGCGCCAGCAGCTTGAGTTTAGGGGGTCCTGGAAACACCATATATTTT. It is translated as CASSLSLGGPGNTIYF.

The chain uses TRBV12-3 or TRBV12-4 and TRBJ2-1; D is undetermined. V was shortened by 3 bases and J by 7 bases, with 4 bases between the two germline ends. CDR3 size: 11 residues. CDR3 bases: TGTGCCAGCAGTTTTTCTAATGAGCAGTTCTTC. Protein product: CASSFSNEQFF.